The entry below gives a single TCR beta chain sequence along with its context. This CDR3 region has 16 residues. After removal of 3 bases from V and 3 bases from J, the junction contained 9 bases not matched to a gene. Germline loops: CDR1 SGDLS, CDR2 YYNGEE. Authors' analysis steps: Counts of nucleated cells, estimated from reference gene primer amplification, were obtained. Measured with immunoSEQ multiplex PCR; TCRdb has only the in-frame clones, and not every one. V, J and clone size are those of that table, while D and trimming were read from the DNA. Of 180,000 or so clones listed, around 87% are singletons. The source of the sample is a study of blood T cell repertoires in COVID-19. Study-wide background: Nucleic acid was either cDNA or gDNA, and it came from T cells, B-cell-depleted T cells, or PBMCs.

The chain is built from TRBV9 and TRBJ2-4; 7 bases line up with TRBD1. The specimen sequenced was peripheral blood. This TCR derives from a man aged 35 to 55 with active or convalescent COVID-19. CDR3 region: CASSGQGFYGKNIQYF. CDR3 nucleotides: TGTGCCAGCAGCGGACAGGGTTTTTATGGCAAAAACATTCAGTACTTC.